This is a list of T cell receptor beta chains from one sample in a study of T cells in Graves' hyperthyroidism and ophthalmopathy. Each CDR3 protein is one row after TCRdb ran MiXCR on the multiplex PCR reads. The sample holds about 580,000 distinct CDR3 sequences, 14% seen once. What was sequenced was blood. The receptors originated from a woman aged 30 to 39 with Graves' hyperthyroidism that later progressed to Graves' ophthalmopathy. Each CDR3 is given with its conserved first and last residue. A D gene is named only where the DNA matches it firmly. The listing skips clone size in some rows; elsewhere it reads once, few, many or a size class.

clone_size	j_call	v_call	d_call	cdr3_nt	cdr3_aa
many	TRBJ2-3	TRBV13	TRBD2	TGTGCCAGCAGCCCGCTAGCGGGAGGGGGCATAGATACGCAGTATTTT	CASSPLAGGGIDTQYF
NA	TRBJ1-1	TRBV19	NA	TGTGCCAGTAACGCGGGATTGTTGTTGAACACTGAAGCTTTCTTT	CASNAGLLLNTEAFF
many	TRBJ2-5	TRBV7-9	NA	TGTGCCAGCAGCTTGGGCGGCGGGTCAGAGACCCAGTACTTC	CASSLGGGSETQYF
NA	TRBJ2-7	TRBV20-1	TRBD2	TGCAGTGCTTGGACTAGCGGTCCTACGGAGCAGTACTTC	CSAWTSGPTEQYF
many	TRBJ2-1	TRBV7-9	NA	TGTGCCAGCAGCGCTCTCCGGGACGGAAACAATGAGCAGTTCTTC	CASSALRDGNNEQFF
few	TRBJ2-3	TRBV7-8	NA	TGTGCCAGCGGTCAAGACCGCACAGATACGCAGTATTTT	CASGQDRTDTQYF
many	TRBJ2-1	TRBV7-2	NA	TGTGCCAGCAGCTCCAGGGCGATACAATACAATGAGCAGTTCTTC	CASSSRAIQYNEQFF
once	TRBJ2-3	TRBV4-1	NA	TGCGCCAGCAGCCAAGTTTGGGGCACAGATACGCAGTATTTT	CASSQVWGTDTQYF
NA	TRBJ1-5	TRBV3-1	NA	TGTGCCAGCAGCCAATTTACAGGGACAAGGAGCAATCAGCCCCAGCATTTT	CASSQFTGTRSNQPQHF
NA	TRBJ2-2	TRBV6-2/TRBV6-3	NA	TGTGCCAGCAGTGTTACAGGGGAGGCCGGGGAGCTGTTTTTT	CASSVTGEAGELFF
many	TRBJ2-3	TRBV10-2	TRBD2	TGCGCCAGCGCGTGGGGGACTACTAGCGGAGTCACAGATACGCAGTATTTT	CASAWGTTSGVTDTQYF
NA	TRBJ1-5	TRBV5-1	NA	TGCGCCAGCAGCTTGGAGGGGCAGAGCAATCAGCCCCAGCATTTT	CASSLEGQSNQPQHF
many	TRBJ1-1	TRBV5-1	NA	TGCGCCAGCAGCTTGGAATGGAGACAGGCGAACACTGAAGCTTTCTTT	CASSLEWRQANTEAFF